The 25 T cell receptor beta chains below were found in one sample sequenced in a study of blood T cell repertoires in COVID-19 (TCRdb year 2020). The library was obtained by the immunoSEQ multiplex PCR assay. TCRdb stores this immuneACCESS table with in-frame sequences only. Part of the clones is absent; in the studies checked, under half of the shortfall reflects unresolved V genes, and no reason is known for the rest. This sample holds 70,000 or so clones; over 80% were observed only once. The ten largest make up 13% of the sample. The source material was peripheral blood. The receptors here all came from a man in his fifties or sixties with COVID-19, enrolled during active disease.

Only a few counts were recorded for this clone. This rearrangement joins TRBV6-1 to TRBJ1-2, with TRBD1 identical over 9 bases. The CDR3 spans 16 residues. CDR1 MNHNS and CDR2 SASEGT come from the germline V gene. V trimming: 1 base; J trimming: 4 bases; junction bases outside the gene matches: 7. The CDR3 bases are TGTGCCAGCAGTGAAGTGGGGACAGGGAGGGCCTATGGCTACACCTTC. It codes for CASSEVGTGRAYGYTF.

There are many counts of this clone. CDR3 coding DNA: TGTGCCAGCAGCCGTGTCCCGGGACAGGGGTTGAACACTGAAGCTTTCTTT. It codes for CASSRVPGQGLNTEAFF. This sequence joins TRBV5-4 and TRBJ1-1; TRBD1 matches 10 bases. This CDR3 contains 17 residues. Trimming cost V 4 bases and J 0 bases; bases outside gene matches: 9. Germline V gene lookup returns CDR1 SGHNT and CDR2 YYREEE (reference sequence).

Written as DNA, the CDR3 is TGTGCCAGCAGTTTATGGCAGGGGAGCTCTGGGGCCAACGTCCTGACTTTC. Translated, it gives CASSLWQGSSGANVLTF. This chain connects TRBV28 to TRBJ2-6; a weak D match, TRBD1 (6 bases). CDR1 and CDR2 (germline): MDHEN, SYDVKM. V shed 0 bases and J shed 0 bases, with 9 bases lying between them. This CDR3 is 17 amino acids long.

The chain is built from TRBV6-2 or TRBV6-3 and TRBJ1-4; D is undetermined. The V and J ends lost 0 bases and 7 bases respectively, with 15 bases between them. CDR1 is MNHEY and CDR2 is SVGEGT in the germline V gene. The CDR3 contains 16 residues. The CDR3 region is CASSYSAGEVFEKLFF. For the CDR3, the DNA is TGTGCCAGCAGTTACTCCGCCGGGGAAGTATTTGAAAAACTGTTTTTT.

The chain uses TRBV30 and TRBJ1-5, with 10 bases aligning to TRBD1. V trimming: 3 bases; J trimming: 7 bases; junction bases outside the gene matches: 6. Germline lookup yields CDR1 GTSNPN and CDR2 SVGIG (reference sequence). CDR3 length: 14 residues. Written as DNA, the CDR3 is TGTGCCTGGAGCCGACAGGGGGCCGGGCAGCCCCAGCATTTT. Protein sequence: CAWSRQGAGQPQHF.

The DNA of the CDR3 is TGTGCCATCAGGGGGGGCGGGAGCGTAGAGACCCAGTACTTC. Translation: CAIRGGGSVETQYF. The chain joins TRBV10-3 to TRBJ2-5, with D possibly matching TRBD2 (7 bases). CDR3 length equals 14 residues. The V end lost 6 bases, the J end lost 4 bases, and 15 bases lay between the germline ends. Looked up from germline, CDR1 is ENHRY and CDR2 is SYGVKD.

This clone was detected a few times. In DNA, the CDR3 is TGTGCCAGCAGTGGTAGCGGGGGATGGGAGACCCAGTACTTC. Translated: CASSGSGGWETQYF. The V and J genes are TRBV6-2 or TRBV6-3 and TRBJ2-5, with 9 bases identical to TRBD2. CDR1 MNHEY and CDR2 SVGEGT come from the germline V gene. The CDR3 sequence is 14 residues long. V shed 5 bases, J shed 5 bases, and the junction held 6 bases outside the gene matches.

The gene calls are TRBV15 and TRBJ2-6, with D perhaps matching TRBD2 (5 bases). Germline CDR1 and CDR2: LNHNV and YYDKDF (reference sequence). The V gene lost 1 base and the J gene lost 2 bases, with 6 bases spanning the gap. The CDR3 covers 15 residues. The CDR3 spells CATSRGGAGANVLTF. DNA of the CDR3: TGTGCCACCAGCAGAGGGGGAGCTGGGGCCAACGTCCTGACTTTC.

Here the CDR3 DNA reads TGCGCCAGCAGCTTCGACAGGGGGCTATACAATGAGCAGTTCTTC. Translating it yields CASSFDRGLYNEQFF. The genes are TRBV5-1 and TRBJ2-1; TRBD1 aligns across 10 bases. The CDR3 covers 15 residues. Looked up from germline, CDR1 is SGHRS and CDR2 is YFSETQ. Trimming took 2 bases from V and 4 from J; bases not matched to a gene: 3.

The V gene is TRBV3-1 (or the pseudogene TRBV3-2), the J gene TRBJ2-1; TRBD2 aligns across 7 bases. CDR3 size: 16 residues. Trimming took 4 bases from V and 10 from J; bases not matched to a gene: 16. The V gene's germline CDR1 is LGHDT and CDR2 YNNKEL (reference sequence). The CDR3 protein is CASSRPSVAGAGEQFF. The CDR3 coding sequence is TGTGCCAGCAGCCGTCCCTCTGTAGCGGGCGCAGGAGAGCAGTTCTTC.

This chain uses TRBV30 with TRBJ1-2; 9 positions agree with TRBD1. Trimming at V came to 3 bases and at J to 5 bases, leaving 10 bases not matched to a gene. The germline V gene encodes CDR1 GTSNPN and CDR2 SVGIG (reference sequence). This CDR3 is built from 15 residues. The DNA for the CDR3 is TGTGCCTGGAGCCCTGCATCGGGACAGGGTTATGGCTACACCTTC. Its translation: CAWSPASGQGYGYTF.

This clone was observed a single time. The V gene is TRBV3-1 (or the pseudogene TRBV3-2), the J gene TRBJ2-2, with D perhaps TRBD1 (5 bases). Per the germline V gene, CDR1 is LGHDT and CDR2 is YNNKEL (reference sequence). The CDR3 has 15 residues. Trimming stripped 3 bases from V and 6 bases from J, with 14 bases between. The DNA for the CDR3 is TGTGCCAGCAGCCAGACAGCCACCGCTCCCGGGGAGCTGTTTTTT. The encoded protein is CASSQTATAPGELFF.

The J gene is TRBJ2-1, the V gene TRBV4-3; 7 bases match TRBD2. J lost 3 bases, V lost 0 bases, and 5 bases had no gene match. The germline CDR1 and CDR2 sequences are LGHNA and YSLEER. There are 16 residues in the CDR3. CDR3 residues: CASSQEGTGGYNEQFF. Here the CDR3 DNA reads TGCGCCAGCAGCCAAGAAGGGACGGGAGGCTACAATGAGCAGTTCTTC.

The sample holds a few counts of this clone. The chain has TRBV4-3 and TRBJ1-1; D may be TRBD1 (6 bases). CDR1 and CDR2 (germline): LGHNA, YSLEER. The CDR3 has 16 amino acids. The V end was cut by 1 base, the J end by 3 bases, with 15 bases between. For the CDR3, the DNA is TGCGCCAGCAGCCAAGGAAGTGGGGGCATCGACACTGAAGCTTTCTTT. Protein sequence: CASSQGSGGIDTEAFF.

This clone was seen a few times. V is TRBV7-9 and J is TRBJ2-3, with unresolved D. Trimming took off 0 bases at V and 3 bases at J, with 10 bases between the two ends. CDR3 length equals 15 residues. The germline V gene has CDR1 SEHNR and CDR2 FQNEAQ (reference sequence). CDR3 sequence reads: CASSLASGGTDTQYF. DNA for the CDR3: TGTGCCAGCAGCTTAGCGTCAGGTGGGACAGATACGCAGTATTTT.

V usage is TRBV18 and J usage is TRBJ2-5, with TRBD2 matching over 10 bases. Looked up from germline, CDR1 is KGHSH and CDR2 is LQKENI. The CDR3 is 15 residues long. Germline trimming cut 3 bases from V and 6 bases from J; bases unmatched to any gene: 7. The CDR3 protein is CASSPASGSLKTQYF. The CDR3, as DNA: TGTGCCAGCTCACCCGCTAGCGGGAGTTTAAAGACCCAGTACTTC.

The J gene is TRBJ1-5, the V gene TRBV19; TRBD1 matches at 9 bases. CDR1 is LNHDA and CDR2 is SQIVND in the germline V gene (reference sequence). V shed 6 bases, J shed 0 bases, and the junction held 3 bases outside the gene matches. This CDR3 is 15 amino acids long. The CDR3 protein is CASRDRGYSNQPQHF. CDR3 coding DNA: TGTGCCAGTAGGGACAGGGGATATAGCAATCAGCCCCAGCATTTT. Based on the CDR3 plus reference TRBV19 and TRBJ1-5, the full variable domain is DGGITQSPKYLFRKEGQNVTLSCEQNLNHDAMYWYRQDPGQGLRLIYYSQIVNDFQKGDIAEGYSVSREKKESFPLTVTSAQKNPTAFYLCASRDRGYSNQPQHFGDGTRLSIL.

This chain connects TRBV11-3 to TRBJ2-5; D unclear. Between the trimmed V and J ends, which lost 3 bases and 0 bases, there was a span of 8 bases. Per the germline V gene, CDR1 is SGHNT and CDR2 is YENEEA. This CDR3 region has 14 residues. CDR3: CASSFNSYQETQYF. As DNA, the CDR3 is TGTGCCAGCAGCTTTAACAGCTACCAAGAGACCCAGTACTTC.

This clone was observed once. The rearrangement joins TRBV18 to TRBJ2-4; D may be TRBD2 (5 bases). CDR1 is KGHSH and CDR2 is LQKENI in the germline V gene. Trimming removed 10 bases from V and 1 base from J, with 17 bases in between. The CDR3 is 15 residues long. CDR3 DNA: TGTGCCACCGGCGCGAGTGGCGGGGCCAAAAACATTCAGTACTTC. Translating it yields CATGASGGAKNIQYF.

The CDR3 protein is CASSLGAGNYEQYF. CDR3 in DNA: TGCGCCAGCAGCTTGGGGGCAGGCAATTACGAGCAGTACTTC. This chain connects TRBV5-1 to TRBJ2-7; no definite D call. Trimming pared 0 bases from V and 4 bases from J, leaving 11 bases between. The CDR3 has 14 residues. Per the germline V gene, CDR1 is SGHRS and CDR2 is YFSETQ.

This chain uses TRBV5-4 with TRBJ1-1; a possible D gene is TRBD1 (5 bases). The CDR3 covers 12 residues. With 7 bases removed from V and 2 bases from J, the gap between germline ends came to 9 bases. Looked up from germline, CDR1 is SGHNT and CDR2 is YYREEE (reference sequence). The CDR3 coding sequence is TGTGCCAGCCGGGGGGGAAACACTGAAGCTTTCTTT. This gives the protein CASRGGNTEAFF.

V is TRBV30 and J is TRBJ1-2; 9 bases match TRBD1. CDR1 and CDR2 (germline): GTSNPN, SVGIG (reference sequence). This CDR3 region has 16 residues. V shed 1 base and J 4 bases; nucleotides not matched to a gene: 10. CDR3 bases: TGTGCCTGGAGTGACAGTACAGGGGGCGCATTCTATGGCTACACCTTC. Its translation: CAWSDSTGGAFYGYTF.

Here the CDR3 reads CAWTTGGEGLKAFF. DNA of the CDR3: TGTGCCTGGACCACCGGGGGGGAAGGGCTTAAAGCTTTCTTT. The chain joins TRBV30 to TRBJ1-1, with D tentatively TRBD1 (5 bases). This CDR3 is built from 14 residues. Germline V gene sequence: CDR1 GTSNPN, CDR2 SVGIG (reference sequence). V lost 4 bases, J lost 9 bases, and 21 bases lay in between.

This rearrangement joins TRBV7-6 to TRBJ2-3, with D unclear. The CDR3 has 11 amino acids. The V end was cut by 5 bases, the J end by 3 bases, with 3 bases between. In germline, CDR1 is SGHVS, CDR2 FNYEAQ. The CDR3, as DNA: TGTGCCAGCAGCCGTACAGATACGCAGTATTTT. Protein: CASSRTDTQYF.

The chain joins TRBV2 to TRBJ2-7, with 7 bases identical to TRBD2. The CDR3 length is 13 residues. The V and J ends lost 6 bases and 1 base, in that order; junction bases with no gene match: 3. CDR1 and CDR2 from the germline V gene are SNHLY and FYNNEI. This CDR3 is CASSGTMSYEQYF. CDR3 nucleotides: TGTGCCAGCAGCGGGACTATGTCCTACGAGCAGTACTTC. The full variable domain, completed using reference TRBV2 and TRBJ2-7, is EPEVTQTPSHQVTQMGQEVILRCVPISNHLYFYWYRQILGQKVEFLVSFYNNEISEKSEIFDDQFSVERPDGSNFTLKIRSTKLEDSAMYFCASSGTMSYEQYFGPGTRLTVT.